The sequence of this T cell receptor beta chain was determined in a study of human T cells and chemical hapten exposure. Time point indicated: patch test 3, about 24 weeks after DPC sensitization. Sample treatment: therapeutic diphenylcyclopropenone sensitization with weekly scalp DPC. The CDR3 spans 14 residues. Trimming took off 7 bases at V and 2 bases at J, with 13 bases between the two ends. The germline V gene has CDR1 MNHEY and CDR2 SVGAGI. In TCRdb, the RACE reads were re-called with MiXCR into one record per CDR3 protein. The sample has 210,000 or so distinct CDR3 sequences; around 25% are singletons.

This receptor was obtained from a woman between 40 and 55 years old with alopecia areata. Some clones in this sample may be carry-over from other donors' samples. Here the sequenced sample was whole blood, taken in connection with sensitization to the hapten diphenylcyclopropenone (DPC). The chain joins TRBV6-5 to TRBJ2-3; D is unclear. The CDR3 region is CASKSGWFTDTQYF. Written as DNA, the CDR3 is TGTGCCAGCAAGTCTGGATGGTTCACAGATACGCAGTATTTT.